These T cell receptor beta chains were read from a single sample in a study of OX40 agonist ivuxolimab in advanced cancers. Data came from immunoSEQ multiplex PCR; TCRdb stores just in-frame clones and leaves some out. The sample has about 58,000 clones, 70% to 90% seen once. The sequenced sample was CD4+ or CD8+ T cells sorted from blood, obtained in a trial of the OX40 agonist ivuxolimab. These receptors came from an adult with an advanced solid tumor such as melanoma, head and neck, liver or kidney cancer. The CDR3 runs from the conserved cysteine through the conserved F or W. Fields, in order: J gene, D gene, clone size, V gene, CDR3 length, CDR3 DNA, CDR3 protein. The D gene is left open where the match is weak. Size is stated for part of the rows, as once, few or many counts, or as a class when the clone is expanded.

TRBJ1-2 | NA | NA | TRBV15 | 14 | TGTGCCACCAGCAGAGAGTCGGATAACTATGGCTACACCTTC | CATSRESDNYGYTF
TRBJ2-3 | NA | NA | TRBV10-1 | 13 | TGCGCCAGCAGTGAGGCAGGGTTAGATACGCAGTATTTT | CASSEAGLDTQYF
TRBJ2-2 | NA | NA | TRBV11-3 | 15 | TGTGCCAGCAGCTTAGATCCGGCTGCAACCGGGGAGCTGTTTTTT | CASSLDPAATGELFF
TRBJ1-1 | NA | NA | TRBV6-1 | 13 | TGTGCCAGCAGTGGGGTTTTGTTCACTGAAGCTTTCTTT | CASSGVLFTEAFF
TRBJ2-5 | NA | NA | TRBV10-3 | 17 | TGTGCCATCAGTGAGTGGGGACCGGGTGAACTCCTGGAGACCCAGTACTTC | CAISEWGPGELLETQYF
TRBJ2-3 | NA | NA | TRBV9 | 13 | TGTGCCAGCAGCGTAGGATTAGGGGATACGCAGTATTTT | CASSVGLGDTQYF
TRBJ2-1 | TRBD2 | NA | TRBV4-1 | 20 | TGCGCCAGCAGCCAAGATCGGCCCTCTCTGGCGGGGGGGGGAAGACATGAGCAGTTCTTC | CASSQDRPSLAGGGRHEQFF
TRBJ1-1 | TRBD1 | NA | TRBV11-3 | 17 | TGTGCCAGCAGCTCATCATCCGGGACAGGGGGAGACACTGAAGCTTTCTTT | CASSSSSGTGGDTEAFF
TRBJ2-7 | TRBD1 | NA | TRBV7-2 | 16 | TGTGCCAGCAGCCCGGGTGGGCAGGGGGCGCTTTACGAGCAGTACTTC | CASSPGGQGALYEQYF
TRBJ2-2 | NA | NA | TRBV5-8 | 16 | TGTGCCAGCAGCTCGGGACAAACAGGTGGCACCGGGGAGCTGTTTTTT | CASSSGQTGGTGELFF
TRBJ2-2 | TRBD1 | NA | TRBV7-2 | 16 | TGTGCCAGCAGCTTAGTTGGGACAGGGGGGACCGGGGAGCTGTTTTTT | CASSLVGTGGTGELFF
TRBJ1-4 | NA | NA | TRBV21-1 | 14 | TGTGCCAGCAGCGGCCGGGACAGGGGTGAAAAACTGTTTTTT | CASSGRDRGEKLFF
TRBJ2-2 | NA | NA | TRBV7-2 | 13 | TGTGCCAGCAGCCCAAATAGCGCCGGGGAGCTGTTTTTT | CASSPNSAGELFF
TRBJ2-1 | NA | NA | TRBV28 | 14 | TGTGCCAGCAGTTTCATGGGAATGGACAATGAGCAGTTCTTC | CASSFMGMDNEQFF
TRBJ2-1 | NA | NA | TRBV14 | 13 | TGTGCCAGCAGCCAAGCAGAGTACAATGAGCAGTTCTTC | CASSQAEYNEQFF
TRBJ2-7 | TRBD1 | NA | TRBV10-3 | 15 | TGTGCCATCAGTGAGTCAGGGACAGGGCCCGGGGAGCAGTACTTC | CAISESGTGPGEQYF
TRBJ2-6 | NA | NA | TRBV6-5 | 13 | TGTGCCAGCAGTTCCCCTGGGGCCAACGTCCTGACTTTC | CASSSPGANVLTF
TRBJ2-2 | NA | NA | TRBV9 | 14 | TGTGCCAGCAGCGTCCGCCCGAACACCGGGGAGCTGTTTTTT | CASSVRPNTGELFF
TRBJ1-1 | NA | NA | TRBV6-6 | 15 | TGTGCCAGCAGTACCCGGGACCTAGGGTACACTGAAGCTTTCTTT | CASSTRDLGYTEAFF
TRBJ1-1 | NA | NA | TRBV27 | 14 | TGTGCCAGCAGTTTCACGGGGGGCGGGACTGAAGCTTTCTTT | CASSFTGGGTEAFF
TRBJ2-3 | TRBD1 | NA | TRBV11-2 | 15 | TGTGCCAGCAGTGGGACAGGGTTTCCGACAGATACGCAGTATTTT | CASSGTGFPTDTQYF
TRBJ2-2 | NA | NA | TRBV6-5 | 13 | TGTGCCAGCAGTTACGAGGGGACCGGGGAGCTGTTTTTT | CASSYEGTGELFF
TRBJ1-2 | NA | few | TRBV28 | 14 | TGTGCCAGCAGTTTATTGGGGGGTGTCTATGGCTACACCTTC | CASSLLGGVYGYTF
TRBJ2-1 | TRBD2 | NA | TRBV13 | 17 | TGTGCCAGCAGCTACCCGACTAGCGGGGAACAAGGCAATGAGCAGTTCTTC | CASSYPTSGEQGNEQFF
TRBJ2-7 | NA | NA | TRBV11-2 | 12 | TGTGCCAGCAGCTTAGGGCGGGTCGAGCAGTACTTC | CASSLGRVEQYF
TRBJ2-6 | NA | NA | TRBV28 | 15 | TGTGCCAGCAGTTATCCGAACTCTGGGGCCAACGTCCTGACTTTC | CASSYPNSGANVLTF
TRBJ2-2 | NA | few | TRBV9 | 15 | TGTGCCAGCAGCGTAGTGAGTCGGGACACCGGGGAGCTGTTTTTT | CASSVVSRDTGELFF
TRBJ2-1 | NA | NA | TRBV4-2 | 13 | TGTGCCAGCAGCCGCCCGGGGCTACTGGAGCAGTTCTTC | CASSRPGLLEQFF
TRBJ2-2 | NA | NA | TRBV7-9 | 17 | TGTGCCAGCAGCTTGTGGGGGGTACGGTCGAACACCGGGGAGCTGTTTTTT | CASSLWGVRSNTGELFF
TRBJ1-1 | NA | NA | TRBV29-1 | 11 | TGCAGCGTTGCCCTGAACACTGAAGCTTTCTTT | CSVALNTEAFF
TRBJ2-1 | NA | NA | TRBV19 | 14 | TGTGCCAGTAGTATGCCCTCGAGATACAATGAGCAGTTCTTC | CASSMPSRYNEQFF
TRBJ1-2 | TRBD1 | NA | TRBV6-5 | 14 | TGTGCCAGCAGCGAGACAGGGGCGTCGTATGGCTACACCTTC | CASSETGASYGYTF
TRBJ2-3 | NA | once | TRBV5-1 | 14 | TGCGCCAGCAGCTGGTCTCCCCGCGGCGATACGCAGTATTTT | CASSWSPRGDTQYF
TRBJ2-7 | TRBD1 | NA | TRBV11-2 | 15 | TGTGCCAGCAGCCTCACGGGACAGGTTGTTTACGAGCAGTACTTC | CASSLTGQVVYEQYF
TRBJ2-1 | NA | NA | TRBV7-8 | 16 | TGTGCCAGCAGCTTAACAGGAGGCATCAACGAGGTTGAGCAGTTCTTC | CASSLTGGINEVEQFF
TRBJ2-7 | TRBD2 | NA | TRBV27 | 17 | TGTGCCAGCAGTTCCCCGACTCAGGAGCGGGGAGCCTACGAGCAGTACTTC | CASSSPTQERGAYEQYF
TRBJ2-2 | TRBD1 | few | TRBV7-9 | 12 | TGTGCCAGACAGGGGTGGACCGGGGAGCTGTTTTTT | CARQGWTGELFF
TRBJ2-2 | NA | NA | TRBV11-3 | 14 | TGTGCCAGCAGCCTGGACACAGAGGCCGGGGAGCTGTTTTTT | CASSLDTEAGELFF
TRBJ1-2 | TRBD1 | NA | TRBV6-5 | 14 | TGTGCCAGCAGGGGGACAGGGGGAGTCAAGGGCTACACCTTC | CASRGTGGVKGYTF
TRBJ2-7 | NA | once | TRBV2 | 12 | TGTGCCAGCAGTGACCAGGGTTACGAGCAGTACTTC | CASSDQGYEQYF
TRBJ2-7 | NA | NA | TRBV27 | 17 | TGTGCCAGCAGTTTATCTCAGTCAGGGAGCCTCTCCTACGAGCAGTACTTC | CASSLSQSGSLSYEQYF
TRBJ2-2 | NA | NA | TRBV18 | 16 | TGTGCCAGCTCACCACAGGGCAGGCAGAACACCGGGGAGCTGTTTTTT | CASSPQGRQNTGELFF
TRBJ2-7 | NA | NA | TRBV5-1 | 13 | TGCGCCAGCAGCCCGTCAGGCCCCTACGAGCAGTACTTC | CASSPSGPYEQYF
TRBJ2-5 | NA | NA | TRBV5-4 | 13 | TGTGCCAGCAGCGGATCTTTACAAGAGACCCAGTACTTC | CASSGSLQETQYF
TRBJ1-5 | NA | NA | TRBV6-5 | 13 | TGTGCCAGCAGTTACCAGGGAAATCAGCCCCAGCATTTT | CASSYQGNQPQHF
TRBJ1-6 | TRBD1 | once | TRBV9 | 15 | TGTGCCAGCAGCGTAGATACAGGGACAGGTTCACCCCTCCACTTT | CASSVDTGTGSPLHF
TRBJ2-3 | NA | NA | TRBV5-4 | 15 | TGTGCCAGCAGCTCAGCAATATCTTCGTCGGATACGCAGTATTTT | CASSSAISSSDTQYF
TRBJ1-1 | NA | NA | TRBV4-1 | 14 | TGCGCCAGCAGCCTGGCAACGAGGAACACTGAAGCTTTCTTT | CASSLATRNTEAFF
TRBJ1-5 | NA | NA | TRBV15 | 11 | TGTGCCACCAGCCGCGTGGGGCCCCAGCATTTT | CATSRVGPQHF
TRBJ1-2 | TRBD1 | NA | TRBV27 | 13 | TGTGCCAGCAGCCCGGGACAGGGCTTAGGCTACACCTTC | CASSPGQGLGYTF
TRBJ1-6 | NA | few | TRBV11-2 | 12 | TGTGCCAGCAGCTGGGAGACTTCACCCCTCCACTTT | CASSWETSPLHF
TRBJ2-7 | NA | NA | TRBV5-4 | 15 | TGTGCCAGCTATCCCGGGGGCGGGGGAAACTACGAGCAGTACTTC | CASYPGGGGNYEQYF
TRBJ2-7 | NA | NA | TRBV6-5 | 13 | TGTGCCAGCAGTATAGCGGACTCCTACGAGCAGTACTTC | CASSIADSYEQYF
TRBJ2-6 | TRBD2 | NA | TRBV11-2 | 18 | TGTGCCAGCAGCTTAGATCCCGGGGGGAGCTCTGGGGCCAACGTCCTGACTTTC | CASSLDPGGSSGANVLTF
TRBJ1-3 | NA | few | TRBV6-1 | 13 | TGTGCCAGCAGTGAACGGTCTGGAAACACCATATATTTT | CASSERSGNTIYF